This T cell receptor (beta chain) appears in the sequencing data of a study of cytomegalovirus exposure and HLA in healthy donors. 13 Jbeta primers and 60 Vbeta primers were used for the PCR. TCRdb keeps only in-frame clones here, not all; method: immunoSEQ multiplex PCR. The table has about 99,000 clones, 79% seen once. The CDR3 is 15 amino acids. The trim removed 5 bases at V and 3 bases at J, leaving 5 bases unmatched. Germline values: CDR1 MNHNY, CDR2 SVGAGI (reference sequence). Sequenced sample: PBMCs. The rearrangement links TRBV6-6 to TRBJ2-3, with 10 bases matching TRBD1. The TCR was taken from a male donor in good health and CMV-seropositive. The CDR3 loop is CASSKTGGGTDTQYF. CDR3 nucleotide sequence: TGTGCCAGCAGTAAGACAGGGGGCGGAACAGATACGCAGTATTTT.